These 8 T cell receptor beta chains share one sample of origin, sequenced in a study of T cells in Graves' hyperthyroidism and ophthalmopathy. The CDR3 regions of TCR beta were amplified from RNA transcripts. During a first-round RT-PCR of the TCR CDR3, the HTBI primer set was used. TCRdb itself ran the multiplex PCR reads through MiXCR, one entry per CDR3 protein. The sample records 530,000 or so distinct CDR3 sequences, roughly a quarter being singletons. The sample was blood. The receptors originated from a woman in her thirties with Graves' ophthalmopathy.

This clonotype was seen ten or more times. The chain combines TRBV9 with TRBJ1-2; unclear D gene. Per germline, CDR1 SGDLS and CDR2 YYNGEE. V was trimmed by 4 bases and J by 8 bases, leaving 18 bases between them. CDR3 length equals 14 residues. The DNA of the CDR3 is TGTGCCAGCAGCCCTGTTGGGCAGTCGAAGGGCTACACCTTC. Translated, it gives CASSPVGQSKGYTF.

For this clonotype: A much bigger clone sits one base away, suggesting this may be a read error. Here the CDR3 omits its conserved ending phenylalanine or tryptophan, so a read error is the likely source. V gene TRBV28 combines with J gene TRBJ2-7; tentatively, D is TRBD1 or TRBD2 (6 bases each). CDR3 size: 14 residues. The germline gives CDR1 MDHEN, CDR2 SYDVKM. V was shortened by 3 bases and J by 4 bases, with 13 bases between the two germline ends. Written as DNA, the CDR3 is TGTGCCAGCAGTTTCGGGGGCTCGATGTACGAGCAGTACTTG. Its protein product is CASSFGGSMYEQYL.

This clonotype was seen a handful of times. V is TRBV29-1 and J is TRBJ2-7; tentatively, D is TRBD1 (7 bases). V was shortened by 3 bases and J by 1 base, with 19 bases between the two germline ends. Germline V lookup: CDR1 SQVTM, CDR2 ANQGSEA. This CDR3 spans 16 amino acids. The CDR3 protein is CSVDLMVPGGSYEQYF. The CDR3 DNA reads TGCAGCGTTGATCTGATGGTCCCAGGGGGGTCCTACGAGCAGTACTTC.

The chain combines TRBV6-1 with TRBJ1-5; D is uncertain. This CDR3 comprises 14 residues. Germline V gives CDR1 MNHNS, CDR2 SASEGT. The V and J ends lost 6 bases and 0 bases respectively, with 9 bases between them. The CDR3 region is CASSPYYSNQPQHF. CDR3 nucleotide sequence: TGTGCCAGCAGCCCTTACTATAGCAATCAGCCCCAGCATTTT.

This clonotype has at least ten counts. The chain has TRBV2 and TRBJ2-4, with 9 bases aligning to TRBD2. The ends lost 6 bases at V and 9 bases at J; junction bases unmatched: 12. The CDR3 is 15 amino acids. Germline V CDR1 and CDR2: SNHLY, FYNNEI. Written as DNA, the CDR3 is TGTGCCAGCAGGGCCGGGACTAGCCGAGGAGGCATTCAGTACTTC. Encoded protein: CASRAGTSRGGIQYF.

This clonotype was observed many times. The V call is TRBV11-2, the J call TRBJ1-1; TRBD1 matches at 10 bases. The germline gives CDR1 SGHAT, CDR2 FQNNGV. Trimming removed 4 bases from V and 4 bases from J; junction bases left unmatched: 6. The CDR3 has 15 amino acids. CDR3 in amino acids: CASSSTGGRTTEAFF. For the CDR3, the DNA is TGTGCCAGCAGCTCGACAGGGGGCAGGACCACTGAAGCTTTCTTT.

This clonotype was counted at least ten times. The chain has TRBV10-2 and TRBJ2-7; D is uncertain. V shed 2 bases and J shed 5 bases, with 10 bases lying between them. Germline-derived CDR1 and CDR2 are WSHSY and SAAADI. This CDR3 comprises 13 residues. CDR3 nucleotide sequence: TGCGCCAGCAGTGAGGCGGCAAGGGACGAGCAGTACTTC. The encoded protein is CASSEAARDEQYF.

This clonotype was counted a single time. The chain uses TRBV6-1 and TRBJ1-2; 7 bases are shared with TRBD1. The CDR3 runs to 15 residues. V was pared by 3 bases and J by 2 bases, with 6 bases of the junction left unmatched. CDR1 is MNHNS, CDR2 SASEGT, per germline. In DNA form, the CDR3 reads TGTGCCAGCAGTGAGGCGGAAGGGGGCAACTATGGCTACACCTTC. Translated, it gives CASSEAEGGNYGYTF.